Listed here are 10 T cell receptor beta chains from one sample, sequenced in a study of response to subunit inactivated influenza vaccine. TCRdb re-called the RT-PCR reads with MiXCR, one entry per CDR3 protein. The sample shows approximately 520,000 distinct CDR3 sequences, about 25% of them seen only once. The sequencing used CD4+ T cells sorted from PBMCs, collected about 5 days after vaccination. The receptors come from a man aged 45-60 years who received an inactivated influenza vaccine.

Only a few counts were recorded for this clonotype. This sequence joins TRBV10-3 and TRBJ1-1; TRBD1 aligns across 11 bases. This CDR3 region has 13 residues. Germline CDR1 ENHRY, CDR2 SYGVKD. J was trimmed by 5 bases and V by 10 bases; bases with no gene match: 6. This CDR3 reads CATRGQGATEAFF. The CDR3 DNA follows: TGTGCCACGAGAGGACAGGGGGCAACTGAAGCTTTCTTT.

The chain is built from TRBV6-2 or TRBV6-3 and TRBJ2-1; TRBD2 agrees at 9 bases. The CDR3 runs to 15 residues. Germline V gene lookup returns CDR1 MNHEY and CDR2 SVGEGT. The J segment lost 5 bases and the V segment lost 8 bases, leaving 10 bases of the junction unmatched. CDR3 DNA: TGTGCCAGCCTTCCTATAGCGGGAGACGACAATGAGCAGTTCTTC. As protein: CASLPIAGDDNEQFF.

The chain links TRBV20-1 to TRBJ2-1; TRBD2 aligns across 7 bases. Losses at the gene ends were 3 bases for V and 2 bases for J; bases not matched to a gene: 7. The CDR3 extends over 15 amino acids. Germline V gives CDR1 DFQATT, CDR2 SNEGSKA (reference sequence). This CDR3 reads CSARGLSAAYNEQFF. The CDR3, as DNA: TGCAGTGCTAGGGGACTAAGCGCGGCCTACAATGAGCAGTTCTTC.

In DNA, the CDR3 is TGTGCCAGCAGCCAAGAGAGGACGGCGGCGAGCTACGAGCAGTACTTC. Encoded protein: CASSQERTAASYEQYF. This sequence joins TRBV4-2 and TRBJ2-7, with D hard to call. Germline CDR1 and CDR2: LGHNA and YNFKEQ. The V end lost 0 bases, the J end lost 3 bases, and 15 bases lay between the germline ends. CDR3 size: 16 residues.

In this sample, this clonotype turned up a few times. This chain joins TRBV20-1 and TRBJ2-1; 9 bases fit TRBD2. Germline V gives CDR1 DFQATT, CDR2 SNEGSKA (reference sequence). J lost 3 bases, V lost 5 bases, and 5 bases had no gene match. The CDR3 is made up of 14 amino acids. Here the CDR3 reads CSAQRGVVYNEQFF. CDR3 sequence (DNA): TGCAGTGCTCAGCGGGGGGTCGTCTACAATGAGCAGTTCTTC.

CDR3 nucleotide sequence: TGCGCCAGCAGCTTGGGTAGCGGAGCGTTGGAGACCCAGTACTTC. This encodes CASSLGSGALETQYF. The chain has TRBV5-1 and TRBJ2-5, with D possibly matching TRBD2 (6 bases). CDR3 length equals 15 residues. Germline V lookup: CDR1 SGHRS, CDR2 YFSETQ. V was trimmed by 0 bases and J by 5 bases, leaving 14 bases between them.

This clonotype has just a few counts. The chain is built from TRBV27 and TRBJ2-1; D gene uncertain. CDR3 length equals 16 residues. Germline V lookup: CDR1 MNHEY, CDR2 SMNVEV (reference sequence). Trimming took 2 bases from V and 2 from J, leaving 13 bases between them. The chain's CDR3 is CASSLEAVPTYNEQFF. CDR3 DNA: TGTGCCAGCAGTTTAGAGGCGGTCCCCACCTACAATGAGCAGTTCTTC.

The sample holds a few counts of this clonotype. The V and J genes are TRBV6-2 or TRBV6-3 and TRBJ2-1; possibly TRBD1 for D (5 bases). Looked up from germline, CDR1 is MNHEY and CDR2 is SVGEGT. V dropped 6 bases and J dropped 3 bases, with 9 bases sitting between them. CDR3 length: 13 amino acids. The CDR3 DNA sequence: TGTGCCAGCAGACAAGACAGCTACAATGAGCAGTTCTTC. Its translation: CASRQDSYNEQFF.

This clonotype occurred a few times. The chain carries TRBV6-6 and TRBJ1-4, with D unresolved. Trimming removed 3 bases from V and 7 bases from J, with 9 bases in between. The CDR3 has 13 residues. CDR1 and CDR2 (germline): MNHNY, SVGAGI (reference sequence). CDR3 sequence: CASSYSVGEKLFF. CDR3 in DNA: TGTGCCAGCAGTTATTCGGTTGGTGAAAAACTGTTTTTT.

The V and J genes are TRBV4-3 and TRBJ2-4, with D tentatively TRBD1 (6 bases). The CDR3 covers 15 residues. CDR1 is LGHNA and CDR2 is YSLEER in the germline V gene. Trimming cost V 5 bases and J 8 bases, with 19 bases left between them. CDR3 bases: TGCGCCAGCAGCTCCGTAGGGTACAGGGATGACATTCAGTACTTC. Translating gives CASSSVGYRDDIQYF.